These 25 T cell receptor beta chains came from one sample sequenced in a study of blood T cell repertoires in COVID-19. The method was immunoSEQ multiplex PCR; TCRdb's version includes in-frame clones alone and lacks a portion of them. The sample holds roughly 250,000 clones, about nine tenths seen once. The sequencing input was peripheral blood. These receptors originate from a man between 40 and 49 years old who had recovered from COVID-19.

This clone showed up just once. J is TRBJ1-6 and V is TRBV7-2, with 7 bases matching TRBD1. The CDR3 is 16 residues long. The V gene end was trimmed by 4 bases and the J gene end by 7 bases; junction bases not matched to a gene: 10. CDR1 is SGHTA, CDR2 FQGNSA, per germline. CDR3 coding DNA: TGTGCCAGCAGCTCCGAAATGACAGGGCTGAATTCACCCCTCCACTTT. It specifies CASSSEMTGLNSPLHF.

The rearrangement uses TRBV30 and TRBJ2-5; D is unresolved. This CDR3 spans 13 amino acids. CDR1 and CDR2 from the germline V gene are GTSNPN and SVGIG (reference sequence). V was clipped by 2 bases and J by 9 bases, with 16 bases between them. Written as DNA, the CDR3 is TGTGCCTGGAGTCCGGTGACTGGAGCTCCCCAGTACTTC. This codes for CAWSPVTGAPQYF.

This clone was detected only once. The V gene is TRBV9, the J gene TRBJ2-3; TRBD1 agrees at 10 bases. CDR3 size: 15 residues. The germline V gene has CDR1 SGDLS and CDR2 YYNGEE. After removal of 3 bases from V and 4 bases from J, the junction contained 5 bases not matched to a gene. The DNA of the CDR3 is TGTGCCAGCAGCGCGGGACAGGGGAGCGCAGATACGCAGTATTTT. Translation: CASSAGQGSADTQYF.

V is TRBV13 and J is TRBJ1-1; D is unclear. This CDR3 comprises 15 residues. Germline V gives CDR1 PRHDT, CDR2 FYEKMQ (reference sequence). The germline V and J ends were trimmed by 4 bases and 0 bases, with 12 bases remaining between them. The CDR3 protein is CASSWRTSLNTEAFF. The CDR3 bases are TGTGCCAGCAGCTGGCGGACTTCCCTGAACACTGAAGCTTTCTTT.

CDR3 sequence reads: CASGTVLQGYHEKLFF. The CDR3 DNA is TGTGCTAGTGGTACCGTATTACAGGGATATCATGAAAAACTGTTTTTT. The V and J genes are TRBV12-5 and TRBJ1-4, with a possible D match to TRBD1 (6 bases). Germline V lookup: CDR1 LGHNT, CDR2 FRNRAP. The CDR3 contains 16 residues. Deletions cut 5 bases from V and 6 bases from J, with 19 bases between.

This clone was seen only once. The V gene is TRBV5-1, the J gene TRBJ2-7; TRBD2 is a possible D gene (6 bases). Germline-derived CDR1 and CDR2 are SGHRS and YFSETQ. The CDR3 totals 14 residues. V gave up 0 bases and J gave up 4 bases, with 11 bases separating them. The CDR3 DNA follows: TGCGCCAGCAGCTTGGAGGAGGGACGGTACGAGCAGTACTTC. It is translated as CASSLEEGRYEQYF.

This clone was observed a single time. The CDR3 DNA reads as TGTGCCATCAGTGAGTCGACTCGGTCAGGGATTAGGAACGAGCAGTACTTC. Translating it yields CAISESTRSGIRNEQYF. This chain uses TRBV10-3 with TRBJ2-7; TRBD1 might be the D (5 bases). Trimming took 0 bases from V and 5 from J, leaving 20 bases between them. The CDR3 totals 17 residues. Germline V lookup: CDR1 ENHRY, CDR2 SYGVKD.

This chain joins TRBV5-3 and TRBJ2-4, with TRBD2 as a possible D gene (6 bases). TRBV5-3 is marked as an open reading frame, function uncertain. CDR3 length equals 15 residues. V dropped 7 bases and J dropped 3 bases, with 17 bases sitting between them. Here the CDR3 reads CARVIGGEGKNIQYF. The CDR3 DNA reads TGTGCCAGAGTAATCGGGGGAGAGGGCAAAAACATTCAGTACTTC.

The chain is built from TRBV5-4 and TRBJ2-7, with 8 nucleotides matching TRBD2. Germline V lookup: CDR1 SGHNT, CDR2 YYREEE (reference sequence). V trimming: 2 bases; J trimming: 4 bases; junction bases outside the gene matches: 5. This CDR3 contains 14 residues. The CDR3 bases are TGTGCCAGCAGCTTCTGGGCGGGGGGATACGAGCAGTACTTC. Translation gives CASSFWAGGYEQYF.

This chain links TRBV19 with TRBJ2-2; the D gene is possibly TRBD2 (6 bases). The length of the CDR3 is 13 residues. Trimming removed 3 bases from V and 6 bases from J, with 8 bases in between. The germline V gene encodes CDR1 LNHDA and CDR2 SQIVND (reference sequence). The CDR3 nucleotides are TGTGCCAGTAGTATTCGGGGGTCCGGGGAGCTGTTTTTT. This codes for CASSIRGSGELFF.

This chain joins TRBV6-2 or TRBV6-3 and TRBJ1-1; 7 nucleotides agree with TRBD1. This CDR3 has 16 amino acids. The V and J ends lost 3 bases and 0 bases, in that order; junction bases with no gene match: 7. Germline V gives CDR1 MNHEY, CDR2 SVGEGT. CDR3 protein: CASSYRQGALNTEAFF. CDR3 sequence (DNA): TGTGCCAGCAGTTATCGACAGGGAGCCTTGAACACTGAAGCTTTCTTT.

The rearrangement uses TRBV2 and TRBJ2-4; TRBD1 matches at 7 bases. J was trimmed by 5 bases and V by 4 bases; bases with no gene match: 5. The CDR3 is 14 residues long. In germline, CDR1 is SNHLY, CDR2 FYNNEI. In DNA form, the CDR3 reads TGTGCCAGCAGTGCGGGACAGTATCAAAACATTCAGTACTTC. It is translated as CASSAGQYQNIQYF.

The J gene is TRBJ2-7, the V gene TRBV5-6; TRBD2 agrees at 7 bases. J lost 7 bases, V lost 4 bases, and 17 bases had no gene match. CDR1 and CDR2 from the germline V gene are SGHDT and YYEEEE. The CDR3 spans 16 residues. The CDR3 DNA sequence: TGTGCCAGCAGCCCGCCGAGCAGCGGGGCGGCTCAAGAGCAGTACTTC. Protein product: CASSPPSSGAAQEQYF.

The gene calls are TRBV11-2 and TRBJ2-7; the match to TRBD2 covers 11 bases. The CDR3 is 15 amino acids. The germline V gene has CDR1 SGHAT and CDR2 FQNNGV. J gave up 1 base and V 6 bases, and 5 bases lay outside the gene matches. This chain's CDR3 is CASSLSGRGSYEQYF. The CDR3 coding sequence is TGTGCCAGCAGTCTTAGCGGGAGGGGATCCTACGAGCAGTACTTC.

This chain links TRBV5-6 with TRBJ1-6; D possibly corresponds to TRBD1 (6 bases). The germline CDR1 and CDR2 sequences are SGHDT and YYEEEE. CDR3 length: 18 amino acids. Trimming removed 0 bases from V and 7 bases from J, with 20 bases in between. CDR3 residues: CASSLAGPYRARNSPLHF. CDR3 DNA sequence: TGTGCCAGCAGCTTGGCCGGGCCCTACAGGGCACGGAATTCACCCCTCCACTTT. The full variable domain, rest sourced from reference TRBV5-6 and TRBJ1-6, is DAGVTQSPTHLIKTRGQQVTLRCSPKSGHDTVSWYQQALGQGPQFIFQYYEEEERQRGNFPDRFSGHQFPNYSSELNVNALLLGDSALYLCASSLAGPYRARNSPLHFGNGTRLTVT.

The chain carries TRBV20-1 and TRBJ2-3; D is possibly TRBD1 (6 bases). This CDR3 comprises 11 residues. Germline values: CDR1 DFQATT, CDR2 SNEGSKA (reference sequence). V lost 6 bases, J lost 6 bases, and 10 bases lay in between. The CDR3 nucleotides read TGCAGTGCCCAAAGGGGGGATACGCAGTATTTT. Translating it yields CSAQRGDTQYF.

The chain couples TRBV10-3 to TRBJ2-1, with 10 bases aligning to TRBD2. Unmatched junction bases numbered 8, after V lost 3 bases and J lost 6 bases. In germline, CDR1 is ENHRY, CDR2 SYGVKD. This CDR3 contains 16 residues. Written as DNA, the CDR3 is TGTGCCATCAGTGACAAGCTAGCGGGGGCCTTCAATGAGCAGTTCTTC. Translation gives CAISDKLAGAFNEQFF.

This rearrangement joins TRBV27 to TRBJ2-3, with D perhaps matching TRBD1 (6 bases). Trimming removed 1 base from V and 6 bases from J, with 17 bases in between. Germline assignment: CDR1 MNHEY and CDR2 SMNVEV (reference sequence). The CDR3 is made up of 16 amino acids. In DNA, the CDR3 is TGTGCCAGCAGTTTATTTTGGGGACAAGCCCCGGATACGCAGTATTTT. As protein: CASSLFWGQAPDTQYF.

This chain connects TRBV30 to TRBJ1-2; perhaps TRBD1 as D (6 bases). The CDR3 contains 16 residues. V lost 2 bases and J lost 7, with 23 bases in between. Germline V lookup: CDR1 GTSNPN, CDR2 SVGIG (reference sequence). The CDR3 nucleotides read TGTGCCTGGAGTCTCGATGACAGGCCCATAAGAGGTGGCTACACCTTC. Its protein is CAWSLDDRPIRGGYTF.

This clone occurred a few times. This chain uses TRBV27 with TRBJ1-6, with D possibly matching TRBD1 (6 bases). V lost 6 bases and J lost 6, with 18 bases in between. This CDR3 is 16 amino acids long. Germline V lookup: CDR1 MNHEY, CDR2 SMNVEV (reference sequence). This chain's CDR3 is CASSLTPQGINSPLHF. The CDR3 coding sequence is TGTGCCAGCAGCCTAACTCCCCAGGGGATTAATTCACCCCTCCACTTT.

This rearrangement joins TRBV9 to TRBJ1-1, with 8 bases matching TRBD1. The CDR3 is 16 residues long. V lost 3 bases, J lost 3 bases, and 10 bases stayed unmatched. CDR1 and CDR2 (germline): SGDLS, YYNGEE. DNA for the CDR3: TGTGCCAGCAGCGCCCCCCGCAGGGGGCTAGACACTGAAGCTTTCTTT. Protein sequence: CASSAPRRGLDTEAFF.

The CDR3 DNA reads TGTGCCAGCAGTGTCTATTTAGCGGGGGGGGGCTCAGATACGCAGTATTTT. It is translated as CASSVYLAGGGSDTQYF. This rearrangement joins TRBV25-1 to TRBJ2-3, with 11 bases fitting TRBD2. The germline CDR1 and CDR2 sequences are MGHDK and SYGVNS. The CDR3 consists of 17 residues. Trimming cost V 4 bases and J 4 bases; bases outside gene matches: 10.

The chain joins TRBV7-2 to TRBJ2-5; maybe TRBD1 (5 bases). Trimming pared 3 bases from V and 2 bases from J, leaving 7 bases between. Germline CDR1 reads SGHTA; CDR2 reads FQGNSA. This CDR3 comprises 13 residues. Here the CDR3 DNA reads TGTGCCAGCAGCTTGAACAGGCAAGAGACCCAGTACTTC. Protein: CASSLNRQETQYF.

Concerning this clone: Other DNA sequences in this sample translate to the same CDR3. This chain connects TRBV7-9 to TRBJ1-4, with D uncertain. Trimming removed 1 base at V and 7 bases at J, with 4 bases between. This CDR3 region has 12 residues. In germline, CDR1 is SEHNR, CDR2 FQNEAQ (reference sequence). In DNA, the CDR3 is TGTGCCAGCAGCTTAGGCGGTGAAAAACTGTTTTTT. Translated, it gives CASSLGGEKLFF.

This clone was seen only once. This chain joins TRBV2 and TRBJ2-5; possibly TRBD2 for D (5 bases). The CDR3 contains 12 residues. CDR1 SNHLY and CDR2 FYNNEI come from the germline V gene. Trimming stripped 7 bases from V and 4 bases from J, with 10 bases between. The CDR3 region has the DNA TGTGCCAGCACAAGCGGACTAGAGACCCAGTACTTC. It codes for CASTSGLETQYF.